The sequence of this TCR beta chain was determined in a study of CD8+CD57+ T cells in acquired aplastic anemia. For CDR3 and TCR beta VDJ profiling, genomic DNA was the template used. Via MiXCR, TCRdb re-called the reads, giving one row per CDR3 protein. This table holds about 110,000 distinct CDR3 sequences, 50% to 65% found once. From germline, CDR1 is SGDLS and CDR2 YYNGEE. The CDR3 covers 14 residues. The germline V and J ends were trimmed by 0 bases and 7 bases, with 8 bases remaining between them. The clonotype was recovered from a human donor in good health, serving as a control. The rearrangement joins TRBV9 to TRBJ1-6; D gene uncertain. Sequencing input: sorted CD4+, CD8+, or CD8+CD57+ T cells (not recorded which) from PBMCs. CDR3 nucleotides: TGTGCCAGCAGCGTAGAAGGCTGGAATTCACCCCTCCACTTT. It translates to CASSVEGWNSPLHF.